What follows is one TCR beta chain and its context. The CDR3 totals 13 residues. Germline V gene lookup returns CDR1 GTSNPN and CDR2 SVGIG (reference sequence). The sample is drawn from a study of tumor-infiltrating lymphocytes in oesophageal squamous cell carcinoma. TCRdb redid the calling of the PCR reads with MiXCR, one entry per CDR3 protein. This sample carries approximately 20,000 distinct CDR3 sequences, 40% to 50% of them seen once, and the ten largest clones take approximately 41%. The sample comprised esophageal tumor tissue. The sequence was obtained from a male donor with esophageal squamous cell carcinoma. The chain carries TRBV30 and TRBJ1-1; D remains ambiguous. The last part of the DNA fits TRBJ1-2 better; the J call may be wrong. The CDR3 DNA reads TGTGCCTGGAGAATCCCCGGACTGGGGGGCTACACCTTC. Amino acid sequence: CAWRIPGLGGYTF.